The clone carrying this T cell receptor beta chain rates as medium-sized. Each CDR3 protein is one row after TCRdb ran MiXCR on the 5' RACE reads. The sample lists approximately 37,000 distinct CDR3 sequences; less than 6.5% were seen once. Trimming pared 5 bases from V and 5 bases from J, leaving 6 bases between. This CDR3 region has 12 residues. Germline loops: CDR1 LNHDA, CDR2 SQIVND (reference sequence). This sample was taken from a study of early T cells in non-severe SARS-CoV-2 infection. This receptor was identified in an adult who was a healthcare worker with PCR-confirmed SARS-CoV-2 infection or an uninfected control (not recorded which). Source: whole blood, taken at baseline. This chain joins TRBV19 and TRBJ2-2; D call uncertain. The CDR3 protein is CASSWRTGELFF. The CDR3 DNA reads as TGTGCCAGTAGTTGGCGGACCGGGGAGCTGTTTTTT.